Below, one TCR beta chain is given with its context. Its antigen is as yet unknown. TCRdb's copy holds only in-frame clones and misses some; the assay was immunoSEQ multiplex PCR. This sample has some 1,100,000 clones, with more than 75% found just once. Germline trimming cut 2 bases from V and 5 bases from J; bases unmatched to any gene: 9. This CDR3 comprises 16 residues. Germline lookup yields CDR1 MNHNS and CDR2 SASEGT. The data were obtained in a study of shared clonotypes between healthy human individuals. Whole-study findings and limits: Clonotypes shared by all four donors outscored non-shared clonotypes in generation probability. On the whole, naive subsets had larger estimated richness than memory subsets had.

The material sequenced was memory CD4+ T cells from PBMCs. Stated subset: CD45RA-negative fraction. The genes are TRBV6-1 and TRBJ1-5; 7 nucleotides line up with TRBD1. The receptor was derived from a man aged 18 to 29 in good health. Some clones in this sample may be carry-over from other donors' samples. CDR3 DNA sequence: TGTGCCAGCAGTGAAAGTACCCGACAGGGATATCAGCCCCAGCATTTT. This sequence encodes CASSESTRQGYQPQHF.